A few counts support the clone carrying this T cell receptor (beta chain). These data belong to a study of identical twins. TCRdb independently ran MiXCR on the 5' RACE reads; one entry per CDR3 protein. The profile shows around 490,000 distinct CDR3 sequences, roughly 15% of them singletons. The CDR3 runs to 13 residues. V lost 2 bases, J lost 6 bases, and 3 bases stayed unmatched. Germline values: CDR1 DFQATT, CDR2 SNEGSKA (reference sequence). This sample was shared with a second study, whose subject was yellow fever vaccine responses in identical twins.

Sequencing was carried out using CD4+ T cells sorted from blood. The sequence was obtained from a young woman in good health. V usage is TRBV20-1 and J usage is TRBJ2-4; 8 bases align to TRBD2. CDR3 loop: CSARSGGVNIQYF. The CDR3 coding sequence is TGCAGTGCTAGAAGCGGGGGCGTAAACATTCAGTACTTC.